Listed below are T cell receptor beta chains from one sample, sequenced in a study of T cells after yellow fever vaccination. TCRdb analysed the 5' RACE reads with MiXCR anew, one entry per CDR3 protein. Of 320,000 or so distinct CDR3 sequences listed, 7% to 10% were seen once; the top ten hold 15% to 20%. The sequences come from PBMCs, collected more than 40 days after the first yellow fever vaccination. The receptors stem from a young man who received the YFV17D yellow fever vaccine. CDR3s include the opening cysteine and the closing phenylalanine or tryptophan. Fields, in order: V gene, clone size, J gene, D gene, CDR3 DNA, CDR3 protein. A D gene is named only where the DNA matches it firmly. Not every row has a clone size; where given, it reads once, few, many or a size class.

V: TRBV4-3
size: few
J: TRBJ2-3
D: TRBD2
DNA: TGCGCCAGCAGCCAAAAAGCGGGGGAAGGCACAGATACGCAGTATTTT
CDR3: CASSQKAGEGTDTQYF

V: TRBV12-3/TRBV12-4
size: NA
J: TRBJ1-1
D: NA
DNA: TGTGCCAGCAGTTCCAGACCGGGCGAAGCTTTCTTT
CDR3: CASSSRPGEAFF

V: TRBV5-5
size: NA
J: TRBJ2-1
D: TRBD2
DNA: TGTGCCAGCAGCCCAACCGGTGGGCGGGGGGGCTACAATGAGCAGTTCTTC
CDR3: CASSPTGGRGGYNEQFF

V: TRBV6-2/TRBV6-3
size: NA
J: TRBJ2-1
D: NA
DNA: TGTGCCAGCAATCGGGACCTACCAGGGAATGAGCAGTTCTTC
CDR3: CASNRDLPGNEQFF

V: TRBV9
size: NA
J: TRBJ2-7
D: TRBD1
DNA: TGTGCCAGCAGCGATTCGACAGGGGTGAGGTCCTACGAGCAGTACTTC
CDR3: CASSDSTGVRSYEQYF

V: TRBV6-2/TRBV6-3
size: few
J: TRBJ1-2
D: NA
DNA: TGTGCCAGCAGTTTTATCCGGGGCAGGGGAAGGGGTGGCTACACCTTC
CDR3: CASSFIRGRGRGGYTF

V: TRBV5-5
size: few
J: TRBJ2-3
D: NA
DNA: TGTGCCAGCAGTTTTTATCCAGATACGCAGTATTTT
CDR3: CASSFYPDTQYF

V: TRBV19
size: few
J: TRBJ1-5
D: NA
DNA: TGTGCCAGTAGTGGTCATTCCGGGGCCGCGGGGCAGCCCCAGCATTTT
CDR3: CASSGHSGAAGQPQHF

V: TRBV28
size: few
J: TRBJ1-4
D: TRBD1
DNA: TGTGCCAGCAGTTACGGACAGGGATTTCCAACTAATGAAAAACTGTTTTTT
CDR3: CASSYGQGFPTNEKLFF

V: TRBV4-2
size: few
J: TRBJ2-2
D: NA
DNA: TGTGCCAGCAGCCAAGATTATCTGGCAGGGTTCGGGGAGCTGTTTTTT
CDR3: CASSQDYLAGFGELFF

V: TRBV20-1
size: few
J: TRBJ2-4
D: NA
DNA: TGCAGAGCTAAACCGCGTGACAGTCCTAAGAACATTCAGTACTTC
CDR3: CRAKPRDSPKNIQYF

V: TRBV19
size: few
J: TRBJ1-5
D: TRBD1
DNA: TGTGCCAGTAGTATGGAAGTGGACAGGGGATACGATCAGCCCCAGCATTTT
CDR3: CASSMEVDRGYDQPQHF

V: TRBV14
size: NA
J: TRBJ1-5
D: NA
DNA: TGTGCCAGCAGCCAAGAGGACATAGACCAGCCCCAGCATTTT
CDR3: CASSQEDIDQPQHF

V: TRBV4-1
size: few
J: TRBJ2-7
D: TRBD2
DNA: TGCGCCAGCAGCCAACCGGGGACTAGCGGGGGGGAACCCTACGAGCAGTACTTC
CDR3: CASSQPGTSGGEPYEQYF

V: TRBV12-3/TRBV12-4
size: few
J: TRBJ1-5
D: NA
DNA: TGTGCCAGCAGTTTAGCAGATTGGGGGGCCGCTCCACGGCCCCAGCATTTT
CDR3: CASSLADWGAAPRPQHF

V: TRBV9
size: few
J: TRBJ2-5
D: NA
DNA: TGTGCCAGCAGCGTGGGCGGAGCTACCCAAGAGACCCAGTACTTC
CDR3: CASSVGGATQETQYF